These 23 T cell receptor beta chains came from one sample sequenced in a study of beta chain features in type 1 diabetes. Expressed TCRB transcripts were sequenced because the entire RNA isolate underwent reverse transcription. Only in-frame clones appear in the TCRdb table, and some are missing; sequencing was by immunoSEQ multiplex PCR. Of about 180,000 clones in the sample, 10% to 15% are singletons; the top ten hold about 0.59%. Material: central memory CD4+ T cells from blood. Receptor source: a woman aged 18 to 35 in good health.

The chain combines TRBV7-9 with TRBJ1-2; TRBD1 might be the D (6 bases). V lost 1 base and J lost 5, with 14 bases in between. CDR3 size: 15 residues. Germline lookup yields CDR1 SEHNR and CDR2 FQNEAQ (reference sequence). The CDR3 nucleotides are TGTGCCAGCAGCTTAGTAAACAGGGAAGGGTATGGCTACACCTTC. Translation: CASSLVNREGYGYTF.

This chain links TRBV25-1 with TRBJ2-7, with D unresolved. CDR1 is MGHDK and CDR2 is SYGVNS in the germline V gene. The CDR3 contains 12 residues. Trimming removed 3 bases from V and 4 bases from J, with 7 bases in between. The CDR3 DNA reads TGTGCCAGCAGTGAGCACAATTACGAGCAGTACTTC. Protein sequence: CASSEHNYEQYF.

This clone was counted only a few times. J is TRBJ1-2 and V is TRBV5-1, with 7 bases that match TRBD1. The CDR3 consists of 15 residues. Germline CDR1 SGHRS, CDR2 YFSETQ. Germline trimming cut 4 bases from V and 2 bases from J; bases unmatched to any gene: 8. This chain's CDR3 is CASSVLTGVNYGYTF. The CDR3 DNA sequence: TGCGCCAGCAGCGTCTTAACAGGGGTCAACTATGGCTACACCTTC.

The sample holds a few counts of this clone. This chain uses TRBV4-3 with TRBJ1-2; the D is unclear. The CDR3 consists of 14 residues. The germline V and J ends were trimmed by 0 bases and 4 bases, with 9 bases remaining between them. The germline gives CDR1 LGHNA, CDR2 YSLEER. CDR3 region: CASSQEWAGYGYTF. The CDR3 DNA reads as TGCGCCAGCAGCCAAGAGTGGGCCGGCTATGGCTACACCTTC.

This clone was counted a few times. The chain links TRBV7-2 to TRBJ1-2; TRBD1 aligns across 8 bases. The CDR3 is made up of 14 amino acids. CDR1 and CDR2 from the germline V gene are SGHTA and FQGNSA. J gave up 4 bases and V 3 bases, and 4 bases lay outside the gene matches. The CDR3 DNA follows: TGTGCCAGCAGCTTCGACAGGGGTAGCTATGGCTACACCTTC. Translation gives CASSFDRGSYGYTF.

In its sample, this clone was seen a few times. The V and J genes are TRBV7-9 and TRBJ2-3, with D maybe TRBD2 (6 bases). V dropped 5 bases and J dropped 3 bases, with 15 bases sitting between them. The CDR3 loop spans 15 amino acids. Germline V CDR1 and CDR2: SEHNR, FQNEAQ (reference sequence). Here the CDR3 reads CASSPSAPGTDTQYF. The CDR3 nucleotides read TGTGCCAGCAGCCCTAGCGCCCCGGGGACAGATACGCAGTATTTT. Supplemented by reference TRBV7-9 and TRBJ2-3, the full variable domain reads DTGVSQNPRHKITKRGQNVTFRCDPISEHNRLYWYRQTLGQGPEFLTYFQNEAQLEKSRLLSDRFSAERPKGSFSTLEIQRTEQGDSAMYLCASSPSAPGTDTQYFGPGTRLTVL.

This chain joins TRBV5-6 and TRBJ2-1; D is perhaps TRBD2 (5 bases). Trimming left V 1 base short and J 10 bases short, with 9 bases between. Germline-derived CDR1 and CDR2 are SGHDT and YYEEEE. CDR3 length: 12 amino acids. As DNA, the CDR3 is TGTGCCAGCAGCTTGTATCGGGGAGAGCAGTTCTTC. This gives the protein CASSLYRGEQFF.

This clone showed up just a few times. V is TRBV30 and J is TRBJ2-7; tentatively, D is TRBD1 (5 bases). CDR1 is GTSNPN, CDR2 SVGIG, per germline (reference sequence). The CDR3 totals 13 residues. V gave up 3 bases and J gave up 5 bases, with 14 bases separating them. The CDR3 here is CAWRRQSIHEQYF. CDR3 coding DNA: TGTGCCTGGAGGAGACAGTCGATCCACGAGCAGTACTTC.

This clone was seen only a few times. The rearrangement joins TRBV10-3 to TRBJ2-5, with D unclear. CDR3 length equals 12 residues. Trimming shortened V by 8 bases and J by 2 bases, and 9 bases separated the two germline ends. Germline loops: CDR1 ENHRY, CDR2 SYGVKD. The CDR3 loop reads CAIGAQQETQYF. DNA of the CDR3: TGTGCCATCGGAGCGCAACAAGAGACCCAGTACTTC.

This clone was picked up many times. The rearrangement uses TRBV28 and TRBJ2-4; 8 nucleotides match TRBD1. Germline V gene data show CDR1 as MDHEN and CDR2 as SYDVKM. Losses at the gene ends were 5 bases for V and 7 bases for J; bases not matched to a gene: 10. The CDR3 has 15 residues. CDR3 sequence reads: CASSPGQGASNIQYF. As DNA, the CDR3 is TGTGCCAGCAGTCCCGGGCAGGGGGCTTCCAACATTCAGTACTTC.

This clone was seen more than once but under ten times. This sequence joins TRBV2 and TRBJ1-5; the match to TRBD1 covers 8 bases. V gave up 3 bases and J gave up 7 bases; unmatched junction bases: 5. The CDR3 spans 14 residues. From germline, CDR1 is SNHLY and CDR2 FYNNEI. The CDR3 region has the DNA TGTGCCAGCAGTGACGGCAGGGGGCAACAGCCCCAGCATTTT. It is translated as CASSDGRGQQPQHF.

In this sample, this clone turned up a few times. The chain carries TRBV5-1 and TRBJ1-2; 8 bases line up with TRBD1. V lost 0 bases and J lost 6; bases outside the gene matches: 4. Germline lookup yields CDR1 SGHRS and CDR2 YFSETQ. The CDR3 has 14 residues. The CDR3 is CASSLDRGKDGYTF. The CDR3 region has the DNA TGCGCCAGCAGCTTGGACAGGGGGAAGGATGGCTACACCTTC.

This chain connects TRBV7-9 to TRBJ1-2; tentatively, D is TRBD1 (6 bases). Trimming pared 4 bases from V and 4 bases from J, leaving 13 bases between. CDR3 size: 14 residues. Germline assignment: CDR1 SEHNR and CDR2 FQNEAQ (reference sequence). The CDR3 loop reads CASSSTGRLYGYTF. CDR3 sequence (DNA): TGTGCCAGCAGCTCGACAGGACGCCTCTATGGCTACACCTTC.

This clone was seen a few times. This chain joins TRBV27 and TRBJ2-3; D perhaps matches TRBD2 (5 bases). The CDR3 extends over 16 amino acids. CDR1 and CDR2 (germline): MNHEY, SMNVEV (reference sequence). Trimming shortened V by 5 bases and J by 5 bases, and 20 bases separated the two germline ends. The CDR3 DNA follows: TGTGCCAGCAGTCTGCAACCAAGGCTAGCAGGAGATACGCAGTATTTT. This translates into CASSLQPRLAGDTQYF.

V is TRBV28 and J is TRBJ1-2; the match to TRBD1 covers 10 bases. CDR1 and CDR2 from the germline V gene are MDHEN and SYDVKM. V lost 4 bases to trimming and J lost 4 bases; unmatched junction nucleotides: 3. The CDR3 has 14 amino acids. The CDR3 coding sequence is TGTGCCAGCAGTTGGGGGACAGGGGCCTATGGCTACACCTTC. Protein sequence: CASSWGTGAYGYTF.

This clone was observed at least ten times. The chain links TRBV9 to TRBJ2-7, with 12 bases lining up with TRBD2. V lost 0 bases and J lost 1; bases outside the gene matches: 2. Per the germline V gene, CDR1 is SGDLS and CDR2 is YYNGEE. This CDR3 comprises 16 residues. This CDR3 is CASSVGGLAGSYEQYF. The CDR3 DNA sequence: TGTGCCAGCAGCGTAGGTGGACTAGCGGGATCCTACGAGCAGTACTTC.

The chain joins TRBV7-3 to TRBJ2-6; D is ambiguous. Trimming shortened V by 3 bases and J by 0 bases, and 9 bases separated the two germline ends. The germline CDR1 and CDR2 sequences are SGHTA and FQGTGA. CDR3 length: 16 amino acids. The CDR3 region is CASSFPPGSGANVLTF. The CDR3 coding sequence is TGTGCCAGCAGCTTCCCCCCAGGCTCTGGGGCCAACGTCCTGACTTTC. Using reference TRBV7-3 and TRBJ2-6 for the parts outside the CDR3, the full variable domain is GAGVSQTPSNKVTEKGKYVELRCDPISGHTALYWYRQSLGQGPEFLIYFQGTGAADDSGLPNDRFFAVRPEGSVSTLKIQRTERGDSAVYLCASSFPPGSGANVLTFGAGSRLTVL.

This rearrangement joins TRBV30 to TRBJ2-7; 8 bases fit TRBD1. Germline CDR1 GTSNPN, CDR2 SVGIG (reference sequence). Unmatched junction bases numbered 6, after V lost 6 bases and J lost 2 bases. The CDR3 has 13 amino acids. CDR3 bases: TGTGCCTGTTCCCAGGGGGCTACCTACGAGCAGTACTTC. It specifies CACSQGATYEQYF.

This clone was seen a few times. CDR3 nucleotides: TGTGCCAGCAGCTTAGCGCTACCCACAGATACGCAGTATTTT. Protein: CASSLALPTDTQYF. The chain joins TRBV7-2 to TRBJ2-3; D unresolved. Trimming removed 0 bases from V and 2 bases from J, with 6 bases in between. CDR1 is SGHTA and CDR2 is FQGNSA in the germline V gene. The CDR3 is made up of 14 amino acids.

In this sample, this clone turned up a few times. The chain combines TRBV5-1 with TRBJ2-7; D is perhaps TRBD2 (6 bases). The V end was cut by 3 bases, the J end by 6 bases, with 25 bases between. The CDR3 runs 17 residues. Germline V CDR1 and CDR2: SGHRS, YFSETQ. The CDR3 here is CASSSNAGTYKTGEQYF. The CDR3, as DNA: TGCGCCAGCAGCTCCAACGCCGGGACTTACAAAACGGGCGAGCAGTACTTC.

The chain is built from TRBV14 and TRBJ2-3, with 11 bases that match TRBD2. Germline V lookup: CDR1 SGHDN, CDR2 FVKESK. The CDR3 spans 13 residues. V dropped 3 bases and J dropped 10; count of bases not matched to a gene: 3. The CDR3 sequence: CASSQTSGTAQYF. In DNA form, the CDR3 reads TGTGCCAGCAGCCAGACTAGCGGGACGGCGCAGTATTTT.

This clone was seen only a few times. The CDR3 spells CASSSPLGGQYF. The CDR3 DNA sequence: TGTGCCAGCAGCTCCCCTCTCGGGGGGCAGTATTTT. The chain employs TRBV7-3 and TRBJ2-3; D is possibly TRBD2 (6 bases). This CDR3 spans 12 amino acids. The germline CDR1 and CDR2 sequences are SGHTA and FQGTGA. Trimming left V 4 bases short and J 11 bases short, with 13 bases between.

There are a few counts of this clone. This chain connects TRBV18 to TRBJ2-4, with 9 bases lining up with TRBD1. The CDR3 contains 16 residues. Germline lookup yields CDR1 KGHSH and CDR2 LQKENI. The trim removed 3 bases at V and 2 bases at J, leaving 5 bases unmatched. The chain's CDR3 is CASSPGTGRTKNIQYF. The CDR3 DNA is TGTGCCAGCTCACCCGGGACAGGGAGGACCAAAAACATTCAGTACTTC.